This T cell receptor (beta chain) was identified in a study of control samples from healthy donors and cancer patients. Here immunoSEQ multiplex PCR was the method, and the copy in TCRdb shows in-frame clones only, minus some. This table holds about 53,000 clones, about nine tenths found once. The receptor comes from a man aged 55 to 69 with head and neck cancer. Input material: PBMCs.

CDR3 DNA: TGTGCCAGCAATAGACAGGGGGCGGGTTTTGAAGCTTTCTTT. This gives the protein CASNRQGAGFEAFF. The gene calls are TRBV6-5 and TRBJ1-1; 10 bases are a match to TRBD1. CDR1 MNHEY and CDR2 SVGAGI come from the germline V gene. The CDR3 has 14 amino acids. V dropped 7 bases and J dropped 7; count of bases not matched to a gene: 9.